This T cell receptor (beta chain) was captured by sequencing in a study of regulatory T cells. Points on this clone: Its antigen is unknown.

Regulatory (CD25-high CD127-low) and conventional (CD25-low CD127-high) CD4+ T cells were sorted separately. Amplification used 52 TRBV primers and 13 TRBJ primers. Data came from immunoSEQ multiplex PCR; TCRdb stores just in-frame clones and leaves some out. The sample lists some 38,000 clones; about 91% were seen once. Study-level points and caveats: In CD3G-deficient patients, conventional CD4+ T cells were enriched for hydrophobic CDR3 residues at positions 6 and 7.

This CDR3 has 15 residues. V was cut by 5 bases and J by 8 bases, with 18 bases left in between. Germline CDR1 and CDR2: MNHNS and SASEGT. The source is a young adult with CD3G deficiency. V and J are TRBV6-1 and TRBJ1-4; tentative D call: TRBD1 (6 bases). The sequencing input was conventional CD4+ T cells sorted from blood. The CDR3 is CASSNYRVIREKLFF. Here the CDR3 DNA reads TGTGCCAGCAGTAATTACAGGGTGATAAGGGAAAAACTGTTTTTT.